This is a list of T cell receptor beta chains from one sample in a study of cytomegalovirus exposure and HLA in healthy donors. Profiled with immunoSEQ multiplex PCR; TCRdb holds only in-frame clones, not every one. The sample table includes over 75,000 clones. Sequencing was done on a sample of PBMCs. The receptor source for this set is a girl between 5 and 17 years old in good health and CMV-seropositive. The CDR3 runs from the conserved cysteine through the conserved F or W. The D gene is left open where the match is weak.

TRBV25-1,TRBJ2-7,16,TRBD1,CASSEYGQGTAIEQYF,TGTGCCAGCAGTGAATACGGACAGGGAACGGCGATAGAGCAGTACTTC
TRBV6-1,TRBJ2-3,13,.,CASRDPSTLAQYF,TGTGCCAGCAGGGACCCTAGCACCCTAGCGCAGTATTTT
TRBV4-2,TRBJ2-2,18,.,CASSQVRAGQANTGELFF,TGTGCCAGCAGCCAAGTCCGAGCGGGACAAGCGAACACCGGGGAGCTGTTTTTT
TRBV5-1,TRBJ2-7,16,TRBD2,CASSPQASGGLNEQYF,TGCGCCAGCAGTCCTCAGGCGAGCGGGGGATTGAACGAGCAGTACTTC
TRBV5-6,TRBJ1-5,14,.,CASSLASGNQPQHF,TGTGCCAGCAGCTTGGCGTCCGGCAATCAGCCCCAGCATTTT
TRBV4-2,TRBJ2-1,19,.,CASSQDSSGPNPPYNEQFF,TGTGCCAGCAGCCAAGATAGCTCCGGCCCCAACCCCCCCTACAATGAGCAGTTCTTC
TRBV19,TRBJ1-2,14,TRBD1,CASSIAGGGNGYTF,TGTGCCAGTAGTATTGCAGGGGGTGGCAATGGCTACACCTTC
TRBV30,TRBJ2-2,15,TRBD2,CAWSVLLADTGELFF,TGTGCCTGGAGCGTGCTCCTAGCGGACACCGGGGAGCTGTTTTTT
TRBV4-1,TRBJ1-2,14,TRBD1,CASGGPGQVDGYTF,TGCGCCAGCGGAGGGCCGGGACAGGTCGATGGCTACACCTTC
TRBV29-1,TRBJ2-3,13,.,CSVDGARTDTQYF,TGCAGCGTTGATGGGGCTCGCACAGATACGCAGTATTTT
TRBV7-3,TRBJ2-2,13,.,CASSPTGTGELFF,TGTGCCAGCAGCCCCACAGGGACCGGGGAGCTGTTTTTT
TRBV5-6,TRBJ1-2,14,TRBD1,CASSLGTGGYGYTF,TGTGCCAGCAGCTTGGGGACAGGGGGATATGGCTACACCTTC